One TCR beta chain is described in this entry. This CDR3 has 15 amino acids. From germline, CDR1 is GTSNPN and CDR2 SVGIG (reference sequence). Trimming at V came to 0 bases and at J to 8 bases, leaving 6 bases not matched to a gene. Repertoires were generated with immunoSEQ multiplex PCR, while TCRdb's copy carries only in-frame clones and drops some. This sample has tens of thousands of clones; around 94% occur once, and the top ten carry roughly 0.25%. This record comes from a study of technical replicates of blood from several donors. The chain has TRBV30 and TRBJ1-4; 10 bases match TRBD1. This sequence originates from a human donor in good health. The specimen was T cells isolated from PBMCs. CDR3 residues: CAWSVLGTGDEKLFF. The CDR3 nucleotides are TGTGCCTGGAGTGTACTGGGGACAGGGGACGAAAAACTGTTTTTT.